These 16 T cell receptor beta chains were sequenced from one sample in a study of blood T cells in healthy people across ages. It was with a sample-barcoded 5' primer and a J-beta primer mix that a second PCR of roughly 7 to 12 cycles was run. MiXCR, applied by TCRdb to the 5' RACE reads, yields one record per CDR3 protein. The data hold around 1,600,000 distinct CDR3 sequences, with roughly 43% observed a single time. The sample consisted of blood. Receptors originate from a woman younger than 35 in good health.

As regards this clonotype: A much bigger clone sits one base away, suggesting this may be a read error. The chain uses TRBV6-2 or TRBV6-3 and TRBJ1-5; D ambiguous. This CDR3 is built from 13 residues. The germline gives CDR1 MNHEY, CDR2 SVGEGT. The CDR3 spells CASSLKGNQAQHF. The CDR3 region has the DNA TGTGCCAGCAGTTTAAAGGGCAATCAGGCCCAGCATTTT.

The chain links TRBV28 to TRBJ1-5; 9 bases map to TRBD1. The CDR3 totals 15 residues. The V gene's germline CDR1 is MDHEN and CDR2 SYDVKM. The J segment lost 4 bases and the V segment lost 2 bases, leaving 3 bases of the junction unmatched. The CDR3 spells CASSLRQGDNQPQHF. In DNA, the CDR3 is TGTGCCAGCAGTTTAAGACAGGGGGATAATCAGCCCCAGCATTTT.

The V call is TRBV15, the J call TRBJ1-6, with D unclear. V was pared by 3 bases and J by 7 bases, with 4 bases between. Germline values: CDR1 LNHNV, CDR2 YYDKDF (reference sequence). The CDR3 consists of 12 residues. CDR3 nucleotide sequence: TGTGCCACCAGCAGCCAAAATTCACCCCTCCACTTT. Translated: CATSSQNSPLHF.

This clonotype was counted a few times. The chain joins TRBV7-6 to TRBJ1-1; TRBD1 aligns across 9 bases. J lost 7 bases, V lost 3 bases, and 6 bases had no gene match. The germline V gene has CDR1 SGHVS and CDR2 FNYEAQ. CDR3 length: 14 residues. The CDR3 protein is CASSFSGTGREAFF. The CDR3, as DNA: TGTGCCAGCAGCTTCTCAGGGACAGGGCGTGAAGCTTTCTTT.

There are a few counts of this clonotype. J is TRBJ2-3 and V is TRBV4-2; 9 bases line up with TRBD2. From germline, CDR1 is LGHNA and CDR2 YNFKEQ. Germline trimming cut 4 bases from V and 4 bases from J; bases unmatched to any gene: 6. The CDR3 extends over 15 amino acids. Here the CDR3 DNA reads TGTGCCAGCAGCCCCTATAGCGGGAGCTCAGATACGCAGTATTTT. This translates into CASSPYSGSSDTQYF.

V is TRBV7-9 and J is TRBJ1-4; 9 nucleotides align to TRBD1. This CDR3 has 18 residues. Germline V gene sequence: CDR1 SEHNR, CDR2 FQNEAQ (reference sequence). The V segment lost 0 bases and the J segment 7 bases; nucleotides outside the gene matches: 12. CDR3 coding DNA: TGTGCCAGCAGCTTAGCTGGAGGAAGGACAGGGGAAAGTGAAAAACTGTTTTTT. Translating gives CASSLAGGRTGESEKLFF.

This clonotype was counted a few times. V is TRBV6-5 and J is TRBJ1-2, with 7 bases lining up with TRBD1. The V gene end was trimmed by 6 bases and the J gene end by 4 bases; junction bases not matched to a gene: 8. The CDR3 is 14 residues long. The germline V gene has CDR1 MNHEY and CDR2 SVGAGI. The CDR3: CASRNQGGGYGYTF. The CDR3 nucleotides are TGTGCCAGCAGAAACCAGGGGGGCGGCTATGGCTACACCTTC.

J is TRBJ1-1 and V is TRBV6-2 or TRBV6-3; D is undetermined. There are 14 residues in the CDR3. CDR1 and CDR2 (germline): MNHEY, SVGEGT. V lost 10 bases and J 0 bases, leaving 15 bases between the germline ends. CDR3 sequence: CATSRGLMNTEAFF. The CDR3 DNA sequence: TGTGCCACCTCAAGAGGCCTAATGAACACTGAAGCTTTCTTT.

V gene TRBV20-1 combines with J gene TRBJ2-1; 8 bases fit TRBD1. The DNA end is more similar to TRBJ2-7, so the J call may be wrong. Germline V gives CDR1 DFQATT, CDR2 SNEGSKA (reference sequence). The CDR3 is made up of 14 amino acids. Written as DNA, the CDR3 is TGCAGTGCTTGGGACAGGAGCTCCTACAATGAGCAGTACTTC. This translates into CSAWDRSSYNEQYF.

The chain combines TRBV20-1 with TRBJ2-4; 8 bases map to TRBD2. The J call may be faulty, since TRBJ2-7 better matches the DNA end. Per the germline V gene, CDR1 is DFQATT and CDR2 is SNEGSKA (reference sequence). The CDR3 sequence is 14 residues long. CDR3 region: CSSGDSGKGDEQYF. Written as DNA, the CDR3 is TGCAGCTCGGGAGATAGCGGGAAAGGCGACGAGCAGTACTTC.

V gene TRBV27 combines with J gene TRBJ2-1; D ambiguous. CDR1 and CDR2 (germline): MNHEY, SMNVEV (reference sequence). V lost 5 bases and J lost 8, with 10 bases in between. The CDR3 consists of 12 residues. Here the CDR3 reads CASSRGYDEQFF. Written as DNA, the CDR3 is TGTGCCAGCAGTCGCGGTTACGATGAGCAGTTCTTC.

The rearrangement joins TRBV20-1 to TRBJ2-1, with 14 bases that match TRBD2. Germline values: CDR1 DFQATT, CDR2 SNEGSKA (reference sequence). V shed 3 bases, J shed 7 bases, and the junction held 8 bases outside the gene matches. This CDR3 is built from 16 residues. CDR3 amino acids: CSARVTSGRAFNEQFF. CDR3 DNA: TGCAGTGCTAGGGTGACTAGCGGGAGGGCCTTTAATGAGCAGTTCTTC.

The rearrangement links TRBV10-3 to TRBJ2-7, with D tentatively TRBD1 (6 bases). Germline CDR1 reads ENHRY; CDR2 reads SYGVKD. Trimming took 6 bases from V and 0 from J, leaving 12 bases between them. This CDR3 has 14 residues. The CDR3 DNA reads TGTGCCATCAGGTGGACAGAATACTCCTACGAGCAGTACTTC. Protein: CAIRWTEYSYEQYF.

This clonotype was counted only a few times. V and J are TRBV18 and TRBJ1-1, with D possibly TRBD1 on 6 matching bases. Trimming cost V 1 base and J 8 bases, with 8 bases left between them. The CDR3 has 12 amino acids. CDR1 is KGHSH, CDR2 LQKENI, per germline. CDR3 in DNA: TGTGCCAGCTCACCACAACAGGGCGAAGCTTTCTTT. It is translated as CASSPQQGEAFF.

The rearrangement links TRBV6-1 to TRBJ2-1, with TRBD2 identical over 7 bases. V was pared by 3 bases and J by 4 bases, with 3 bases of the junction left unmatched. The CDR3 spans 14 residues. CDR1 is MNHNS and CDR2 is SASEGT in the germline V gene. The CDR3: CASSDVGGYNEQFF. The CDR3 DNA follows: TGTGCCAGCAGTGATGTGGGGGGGTACAATGAGCAGTTCTTC.

The CDR3 DNA reads TGTGCCAGCAGTTTAATCTCTGGGGCCTACACAGATACGCAGTATTTT. Amino acid sequence: CASSLISGAYTDTQYF. This chain uses TRBV27 with TRBJ2-3; tentatively, D is TRBD1 (5 bases). V lost 2 bases and J 2 bases, leaving 14 bases between the germline ends. Germline CDR1 MNHEY, CDR2 SMNVEV (reference sequence). The CDR3 is made up of 16 amino acids.